This T cell receptor beta chain derives from a study of blood T cell repertoires in COVID-19. The overall study: PBMCs, B-cell-depleted T cells, or T cells provided the cDNA or gDNA that made up the material.

Profiling relied on immunoSEQ multiplex PCR, and the TCRdb table lists in-frame clones only, not all of them. The repertoire consists of about 220,000 clones, with approximately 83% occurring once and the leading ten covering about 1.3%. In terms of age and location, participants ranged from roughly 18 to 95 years and lived in roughly 22 US areas. Cohort placement rested on clinical history that participants reported themselves. The material sequenced was PBMCs or T cells enriched from blood (not recorded which). This clonotype was sampled from a woman aged 40 to 50 with acute COVID-19.

The CDR3, as DNA: TGTGCCATCAGTGAGTCACCGGGACAGGGTAGGGGTTATGGCTACACCTTC. Its translation is CAISESPGQGRGYGYTF. The chain uses TRBV10-3 and TRBJ1-2, with TRBD1 matching 9 bases. Trimming cost V 0 bases and J 5 bases; bases outside gene matches: 10. Germline V gene sequence: CDR1 ENHRY, CDR2 SYGVKD. CDR3 length: 17 residues.